These 29 T cell receptor beta chains were all obtained from the same sample, sequenced in a study of blood T cell repertoires in COVID-19. The repertoire was sequenced with immunoSEQ multiplex PCR; TCRdb's copy has only in-frame clones and lacks some. Altogether some 120,000 clones are present, approximately 83% being singletons, with the ten largest covering about a sixth. Sequencing used peripheral blood. These receptors originate from a woman between 50 and 59 years old with acute or convalescent COVID-19.

The genes are TRBV12-5 and TRBJ2-7, with TRBD1 matching over 12 bases. Trimming cost V 1 base and J 7 bases; bases outside gene matches: 11. The CDR3 loop spans 17 amino acids. Germline V gene lookup returns CDR1 LGHNT and CDR2 FRNRAP. The CDR3 spells CASGLERPGQGAWEQYF. The CDR3, as DNA: TGTGCTAGTGGTTTGGAACGTCCGGGACAGGGGGCGTGGGAGCAGTACTTC.

The J gene is TRBJ2-3, the V gene TRBV12-5; D not certain. The CDR3 is 14 amino acids. CDR1 is LGHNT and CDR2 is FRNRAP in the germline V gene. V was cut by 3 bases and J by 6 bases, with 13 bases left in between. CDR3 sequence: CASGFEHSGDTQYF. The CDR3 nucleotides are TGTGCTAGTGGTTTCGAACATTCCGGGGATACGCAGTATTTT.

The rearrangement joins TRBV28 to TRBJ2-2; 8 nucleotides line up with TRBD2. With V trimmed by 6 bases and J by 0 bases, 9 bases remained unmatched. This CDR3 has 17 amino acids. CDR1 and CDR2 from the germline V gene are MDHEN and SYDVKM. CDR3 loop: CASRTGGADTNTGELFF. In DNA form, the CDR3 reads TGTGCCAGCAGGACCGGGGGGGCCGACACGAACACCGGGGAGCTGTTTTTT.

This chain uses TRBV28 with TRBJ1-1, with 8 bases matching TRBD1. Trimming took 6 bases from V and 5 from J; bases not matched to a gene: 11. The CDR3 spans 15 residues. CDR1 and CDR2 (germline): MDHEN, SYDVKM. CDR3 region: CASSPPDRARTEAFF. The CDR3 DNA is TGTGCCAGCAGCCCACCGGACAGGGCCAGGACTGAAGCTTTCTTT.

V is TRBV9 and J is TRBJ2-3; TRBD2 agrees at 7 bases. The length of the CDR3 is 15 residues. After removal of 1 base from V and 3 bases from J, the junction contained 5 bases not matched to a gene. Germline V gives CDR1 SGDLS, CDR2 YYNGEE. This chain's CDR3 is CASSVIGGGTDTQYF. DNA of the CDR3: TGTGCCAGCAGCGTAATTGGCGGGGGAACAGATACGCAGTATTTT.

The chain has TRBV2 and TRBJ1-5; no firm D call. The germline V gene has CDR1 SNHLY and CDR2 FYNNEI. V lost 6 bases, J lost 2 bases, and 14 bases lay in between. The CDR3 is made up of 15 amino acids. CDR3 DNA sequence: TGTGCCAGCAGCCCCTCCCGCCAGGGCAATCAGCCCCAGCATTTT. Protein: CASSPSRQGNQPQHF.

Regarding this clone: The identical CDR3 is also encoded by other nucleotide sequences in the sample. CDR3 sequence: CASSLTGGNTEAFF. CDR3 in DNA: TGTGCCAGCAGTTTGACAGGAGGGAACACTGAAGCTTTCTTT. The V and J genes are TRBV27 and TRBJ1-1; weak D call: TRBD1 (6 bases). The ends were cut back, 3 bases at V and 1 base at J, with 9 bases in the middle. Germline V gene lookup returns CDR1 MNHEY and CDR2 SMNVEV (reference sequence). This CDR3 is built from 14 residues.

The gene calls are TRBV27 and TRBJ1-2; D is unclear. CDR1 and CDR2 from the germline V gene are MNHEY and SMNVEV (reference sequence). V dropped 0 bases and J dropped 4 bases, with 12 bases sitting between them. The CDR3 is made up of 15 amino acids. CDR3: CASSLSPTLGYGYTF. The CDR3 DNA is TGTGCCAGCAGTTTATCCCCGACATTGGGCTATGGCTACACCTTC.

V and J are TRBV7-2 and TRBJ1-1; D not certain. The CDR3 consists of 14 residues. V was shortened by 4 bases and J by 1 base, with 10 bases between the two germline ends. Per the germline V gene, CDR1 is SGHTA and CDR2 is FQGNSA. DNA for the CDR3: TGTGCCAGCAGCTCCTACAGACAGAACACTGAAGCTTTCTTT. This sequence encodes CASSSYRQNTEAFF.

The DNA of the CDR3 is TGTGCCAGCAGCCAACAACTTCGGACAGGGGGCGATGAGCAGTTCTTC. It is translated as CASSQQLRTGGDEQFF. The V call is TRBV3-1 (or the pseudogene TRBV3-2), the J call TRBJ2-1, with 11 bases that match TRBD1. This CDR3 comprises 16 residues. V shed 2 bases, J shed 8 bases, and the junction held 8 bases outside the gene matches. Germline CDR1 reads LGHDT; CDR2 reads YNNKEL (reference sequence).

V and J are TRBV2 and TRBJ1-3, with 7 bases identical to TRBD1. V trimming: 6 bases; J trimming: 4 bases; junction bases outside the gene matches: 6. CDR3 length equals 14 residues. From germline, CDR1 is SNHLY and CDR2 FYNNEI. The CDR3 DNA sequence: TGTGCCAGCAGGACAGGGTCTCAGGGAAACACCATATATTTT. Translated, it gives CASRTGSQGNTIYF.

The chain carries TRBV9 and TRBJ1-2; 7 bases line up with TRBD1. CDR3 length equals 15 residues. Per the germline V gene, CDR1 is SGDLS and CDR2 is YYNGEE. The J segment lost 0 bases and the V segment lost 3 bases, leaving 5 bases of the junction unmatched. The CDR3 spells CASSERDRSNYGYTF. The CDR3 coding sequence is TGTGCCAGCAGCGAACGGGACAGATCTAACTATGGCTACACCTTC.

The chain joins TRBV9 to TRBJ2-7; maybe TRBD1 (7 bases). CDR3 length: 15 residues. The ends were cut back, 3 bases at V and 1 base at J, with 14 bases in the middle. Germline-derived CDR1 and CDR2 are SGDLS and YYNGEE. The CDR3 region has the DNA TGTGCCAGCAGCGAGTCAGGGGGGAGATCCTACGAGCAGTACTTC. This gives the protein CASSESGGRSYEQYF.

This sequence joins TRBV30 and TRBJ2-3; the match to TRBD2 covers 8 bases. The CDR3 has 15 amino acids. The ends lost 4 bases at V and 0 bases at J; junction bases unmatched: 6. The germline V gene encodes CDR1 GTSNPN and CDR2 SVGIG (reference sequence). This CDR3 is CAWTRLASSTDTQYF. Written as DNA, the CDR3 is TGTGCCTGGACCCGACTAGCGTCTAGCACAGATACGCAGTATTTT.

The chain has TRBV6-5 and TRBJ1-5, with D hard to call. Germline CDR1 reads MNHEY; CDR2 reads SVGAGI. The CDR3 spans 13 residues. Trimming removed 7 bases from V and 2 bases from J, with 9 bases in between. In DNA, the CDR3 is TGTGCCAGCACTACCTCGGGCAATCAGCCCCAGCATTTT. Amino acids: CASTTSGNQPQHF.

This rearrangement joins TRBV27 to TRBJ1-4; the match to TRBD1 covers 7 bases. The trim removed 5 bases at V and 4 bases at J, leaving 7 bases unmatched. This CDR3 contains 15 residues. Germline assignment: CDR1 MNHEY and CDR2 SMNVEV (reference sequence). The CDR3 DNA is TGTGCCAGCAGTCCGCAGGGGGTCTTTAATGAAAAACTGTTTTTT. Protein product: CASSPQGVFNEKLFF.

The rearrangement joins TRBV6-6 to TRBJ1-1; possible D gene TRBD1, 6 bases. Deletions cut 2 bases from V and 0 bases from J, with 7 bases between. The CDR3 consists of 14 residues. Per the germline V gene, CDR1 is MNHNY and CDR2 is SVGAGI (reference sequence). CDR3 amino acids: CASSYDRMNTEAFF. The CDR3 DNA reads TGTGCCAGCAGTTACGACAGGATGAACACTGAAGCTTTCTTT.

This clone was seen only once. The J gene is TRBJ1-2, the V gene TRBV5-5; D call uncertain. CDR3 length: 14 residues. V lost 0 bases and J 2 bases, leaving 8 bases between the germline ends. Germline CDR1 reads SGHKS; CDR2 reads YYEKEE (reference sequence). CDR3 in amino acids: CASSLAGLNYGYTF. CDR3 nucleotide sequence: TGTGCCAGCAGCTTGGCCGGACTGAACTATGGCTACACCTTC.

The chain combines TRBV2 with TRBJ2-2; 9 positions agree with TRBD2. Germline lookup yields CDR1 SNHLY and CDR2 FYNNEI. CDR3 length: 16 residues. After removal of 9 bases from V and 2 bases from J, the junction contained 10 bases not matched to a gene. As DNA, the CDR3 is TGTGCCAGTTCCCGAGCAGCGGGGGGAAACACCGGGGAGCTGTTTTTT. Amino acids: CASSRAAGGNTGELFF.

The chain couples TRBV28 to TRBJ1-2, with D perhaps matching TRBD1 (6 bases). V dropped 2 bases and J dropped 0 bases, with 7 bases sitting between them. The CDR3 has 14 residues. Germline CDR1 is MDHEN and CDR2 is SYDVKM. This chain's CDR3 is CASSLRTANYGYTF. The CDR3 coding sequence is TGTGCCAGCAGTTTAAGGACAGCTAACTATGGCTACACCTTC.

In this sample, this clone turned up a few times. This chain connects TRBV4-1 to TRBJ1-5; 7 bases are a match to TRBD1. Germline loops: CDR1 MGHRA, CDR2 YSYEKL. The CDR3 covers 16 residues. V lost 1 base and J lost 7; bases outside the gene matches: 10. The CDR3 DNA follows: TGCGCCAGCAGCCAAGTATATAGACAGGGCGGACAGCCCCAGCATTTT. This translates into CASSQVYRQGGQPQHF.

Turning to this clone: Other DNA sequences in this specimen translate into the identical CDR3. V is TRBV6-1 and J is TRBJ1-1, with 9 bases matching TRBD1. This CDR3 comprises 15 residues. The germline gives CDR1 MNHNS, CDR2 SASEGT. The V gene end was trimmed by 0 bases and the J gene end by 3 bases; junction bases not matched to a gene: 2. As DNA, the CDR3 is TGTGCCAGCAGTGAAGCGACAGGGGGTGACACTGAAGCTTTCTTT. Translated, it gives CASSEATGGDTEAFF.

This clone was found a few times. The V call is TRBV4-1, the J call TRBJ2-3, with 12 bases identical to TRBD2. This CDR3 is 15 amino acids long. The V and J ends lost 2 bases and 6 bases, in that order; junction bases with no gene match: 3. CDR1 is MGHRA and CDR2 is YSYEKL in the germline V gene. The CDR3 is CASSQYTSGGDTQYF. Here the CDR3 DNA reads TGCGCCAGCAGCCAATATACTAGCGGGGGGGATACGCAGTATTTT.

The chain has TRBV7-2 and TRBJ1-5; D gene uncertain. CDR3 length: 13 amino acids. V was pared by 3 bases and J by 4 bases, with 7 bases between. The germline CDR1 and CDR2 sequences are SGHTA and FQGNSA. CDR3 DNA: TGTGCCAGCAGCTTTCGAGGTAATCAGCCCCAGCATTTT. Amino acids: CASSFRGNQPQHF.

The chain recombines TRBV6-1 with TRBJ1-5; D perhaps matches TRBD1 (5 bases). Germline V lookup: CDR1 MNHNS, CDR2 SASEGT. The CDR3 length is 16 residues. V was cut by 3 bases and J by 0 bases, with 12 bases left in between. CDR3 nucleotides: TGTGCCAGCAGTGAGAGCGGGGGGGTTAGCAATCAGCCCCAGCATTTT. Translated: CASSESGGVSNQPQHF.

The J gene is TRBJ2-7, the V gene TRBV10-3, with 9 positions matching TRBD1. From germline, CDR1 is ENHRY and CDR2 SYGVKD. Unmatched junction bases numbered 7, after V lost 5 bases and J lost 5 bases. CDR3 size: 14 residues. The DNA of the CDR3 is TGTGCCATCAGTTCAACAGGGGGCTGGGACGAGCAGTACTTC. Amino acids: CAISSTGGWDEQYF.

The gene calls are TRBV29-1 and TRBJ2-7; 7 nucleotides align to TRBD1. The length of the CDR3 is 13 residues. V lost 7 bases and J lost 3; bases outside the gene matches: 9. CDR1 is SQVTM and CDR2 is ANQGSEA in the germline V gene. As DNA, the CDR3 is TGCAGCGCTACAAAGACAGGGCGCTACGAGCAGTACTTC. Protein product: CSATKTGRYEQYF.

The rearrangement joins TRBV19 to TRBJ2-1; 9 bases fit TRBD1. The CDR3 is made up of 13 amino acids. In germline, CDR1 is LNHDA, CDR2 SQIVND (reference sequence). After removal of 5 bases from V and 10 bases from J, the junction contained 6 bases not matched to a gene. The CDR3 region has the DNA TGTGCCAGTAGTTATACAGGGGGCGGGGAGCAGTTCTTC. Amino acid sequence: CASSYTGGGEQFF.

The gene calls are TRBV28 and TRBJ1-5; D remains unclear. Germline assignment: CDR1 MDHEN and CDR2 SYDVKM. The CDR3 length is 17 residues. V was cut by 3 bases and J by 0 bases, with 15 bases left in between. CDR3 region: CASSFGIDLNSNQPQHF. The CDR3 DNA follows: TGTGCCAGCAGTTTCGGTATTGATTTGAATAGCAATCAGCCCCAGCATTTT.